This TCR beta chain was sequenced for a study of shared clonotypes between healthy human individuals. To note about this clone: No antigen is known for it.

Trimming left V 5 bases short and J 3 bases short, with 11 bases between. Per the germline V gene, CDR1 is SGHNT and CDR2 is YYREEE (reference sequence). The CDR3 has 13 amino acids. The study ran the assay at deep level. Assay: immunoSEQ multiplex PCR; the TCRdb copy retains only in-frame clones and omits some. The sample shows hundreds of thousands of clones, 95% to 97% of them seen only once. Selected positively for CCR7 and CD45RO-negative, naive CD8 cells excluded terminally differentiated effector memory CD45RA+ cells. Findings and caveats of the study: The genetic and exposure-history diversity represented was limited by few donors.

This TCR came from a man younger than 40 in good health. The specimen sequenced was naive CD8+ T cells sorted from blood. V is TRBV5-4 and J is TRBJ2-5, with D possibly called TRBD1 or TRBD2 (5 bases each). The CDR3 DNA is TGTGCCAGCAGTCTGATGGGGGAAGAGACCCAGTACTTC. Translated, it gives CASSLMGEETQYF.